This TCR beta chain appears in the sequencing data of a study of control samples from healthy donors and cancer patients. Assay used: immunoSEQ multiplex PCR; TCRdb lists only in-frame clones, some missing. This table holds approximately 140,000 clones, 90% to 95% found once. The specimen sequenced was blood. The receptor was isolated from a man aged 35-49 years in good health.

The CDR3 here is CASSLEGREADTQYF. Written as DNA, the CDR3 is TGTGCCAGCAGCTTGGAGGGCAGGGAGGCAGATACGCAGTATTTT. The J gene is TRBJ2-3, the V gene TRBV5-5; a weak D match, TRBD2 (6 bases). The CDR3 is 15 residues long. Per germline, CDR1 SGHKS and CDR2 YYEKEE (reference sequence). V lost 0 bases and J lost 4, with 12 bases in between.